Below are 15 T cell receptor beta chains sequenced from a single sample in a study of shared clonotypes between healthy human individuals. Produced via immunoSEQ multiplex PCR; TCRdb's table is partial and in-frame only. This sample has more than 400,000 clones, with 70% to 80% found just once. Specimen: PBMCs. The receptor source for this set is a middle-aged woman in good health. Some clones in this sample may be carry-over from other donors' samples.

The chain couples TRBV15 to TRBJ2-7; the D gene is possibly TRBD2 (5 bases). V lost 5 bases and J 4 bases, leaving 12 bases between the germline ends. The CDR3 spans 13 residues. Germline values: CDR1 LNHNV, CDR2 YYDKDF (reference sequence). The CDR3 coding sequence is TGTGCCACCAGCCCGGGGTTAAGTTACGAGCAGTACTTC. Translating it yields CATSPGLSYEQYF.

V is TRBV4-2 and J is TRBJ2-1, with D maybe TRBD1 (5 bases). This CDR3 has 12 amino acids. Germline CDR1 is LGHNA and CDR2 is YNFKEQ. V lost 4 bases, J lost 8 bases, and 9 bases lay in between. The CDR3 here is CASSPQGHEQFF. The CDR3 nucleotides read TGTGCCAGCAGCCCCCAGGGCCATGAGCAGTTCTTC.

V is TRBV21-1 and J is TRBJ2-1; whether TRBD2, the table's D call, matches the DNA was not checked. TRBV21-1 is a recognized pseudogene. CDR3 length: 15 amino acids. CDR3 residues: CASSKATTSVYEQFF. In DNA, the CDR3 is TGTGCCAGCAGCAAAGCGACGACTAGCGTGTATGAGCAGTTCTTC.

The chain links TRBV6-1 to TRBJ2-7; D gene unclear. V lost 2 bases and J lost 3, with 14 bases in between. Germline values: CDR1 MNHNS, CDR2 SASEGT. This CDR3 is built from 15 residues. For the CDR3, the DNA is TGTGCCAGCAGTGAATGGGTGGATTCCATCTACGAGCAGTACTTC. It codes for CASSEWVDSIYEQYF.

This clone has just a few counts. Other DNA sequences in the same sample also yield this CDR3. The V gene is TRBV7-2, the J gene TRBJ2-1; 8 nucleotides line up with TRBD1. J was trimmed by 0 bases and V by 3 bases; bases with no gene match: 1. The CDR3 has 15 residues. Germline CDR1 is SGHTA and CDR2 is FQGNSA. DNA of the CDR3: TGTGCCAGCAGCTTTGGACAGGGCTCCTACAATGAGCAGTTCTTC. Translating gives CASSFGQGSYNEQFF.

The V call is TRBV9, the J call TRBJ1-1; maybe TRBD1 (6 bases). The V end lost 0 bases, the J end lost 10 bases, and 19 bases lay between the germline ends. This CDR3 is built from 15 residues. Germline values: CDR1 SGDLS, CDR2 YYNGEE. The CDR3 sequence: CASSVEGDRGRVAFF. The CDR3 DNA is TGTGCCAGCAGCGTAGAGGGGGACCGGGGACGAGTAGCTTTCTTT. Full variable domain (outside the CDR3, taken from reference TRBV9 and TRBJ1-1): DSGVTQTPKHLITATGQRVTLRCSPRSGDLSVYWYQQSLDQGLQFLIQYYNGEERAKGNILERFSAQQFPDLHSELNLSSLELGDSALYFCASSVEGDRGRVAFFGQGTRLTVV.

The chain uses TRBV4-1 and TRBJ2-3; 8 bases are shared with TRBD1. The V gene's germline CDR1 is MGHRA and CDR2 YSYEKL. This CDR3 is 15 amino acids long. The V and J ends lost 0 bases and 4 bases, in that order; junction bases with no gene match: 3. The CDR3 coding sequence is TGCGCCAGCAGCCAAGAAGGACAGGGCGCAGATACGCAGTATTTT. Amino acid sequence: CASSQEGQGADTQYF.

This clone has only a few counts. The genes are TRBV9 and TRBJ2-1, with D uncertain. Trimming stripped 0 bases from V and 7 bases from J, with 14 bases between. The CDR3 length is 15 residues. Germline lookup yields CDR1 SGDLS and CDR2 YYNGEE. The CDR3 coding sequence is TGTGCCAGCAGCGTAGAGGCCCAGCTTCGGAATGAGCAGTTCTTC. Its protein product is CASSVEAQLRNEQFF.

This clone was counted between two and nine times. The CDR3 sequence: CASNFDLTVGAFF. Written as DNA, the CDR3 is TGTGCCAGCAACTTCGATTTGACCGTGGGGGCTTTCTTT. The chain is built from TRBV5-5 and TRBJ1-1, with D uncertain. Trimming pared 6 bases from V and 11 bases from J, leaving 20 bases between. There are 13 residues in the CDR3. The V gene's germline CDR1 is SGHKS and CDR2 YYEKEE (reference sequence).

The CDR3 nucleotides read TGTGCCAGCAGCTTGGCAGGGAGCGGTCAGCCCCAGCATTTT. Its translation: CASSLAGSGQPQHF. The chain recombines TRBV5-4 with TRBJ1-5; TRBD1 is a possible D gene (5 bases). CDR3 length: 14 residues. V was cut by 0 bases and J by 6 bases, with 10 bases left in between. Looked up from germline, CDR1 is SGHNT and CDR2 is YYREEE (reference sequence). Based on the CDR3 plus reference TRBV5-4 and TRBJ1-5, the full variable domain is ETGVTQSPTHLIKTRGQQVTLRCSSQSGHNTVSWYQQALGQGPQFIFQYYREEENGRGNFPPRFSGLQFPNYSSELNVNALELDDSALYLCASSLAGSGQPQHFGDGTRLSIL.

Only a few counts were recorded for this clone. The V and J genes are TRBV7-3 and TRBJ1-2; the match to TRBD1 covers 7 bases. The CDR3 length is 13 residues. The germline V gene encodes CDR1 SGHTA and CDR2 FQGTGA. Trimming removed 5 bases from V and 5 bases from J; junction bases left unmatched: 5. CDR3 nucleotides: TGTGCCAGCAGCGCCGGACAGGATTATGGCTACACCTTC. Translating it yields CASSAGQDYGYTF.

The V gene is TRBV7-2, the J gene TRBJ1-2, with TRBD1 as a possible D gene (6 bases). Trimming took off 0 bases at V and 6 bases at J, with 20 bases between the two ends. Per the germline V gene, CDR1 is SGHTA and CDR2 is FQGNSA. The CDR3 spans 17 residues. The CDR3 bases are TGTGCCAGCAGCTTAGCGAGTGGGACATACAGTGATGATGGCTACACCTTC. This codes for CASSLASGTYSDDGYTF.

The rearrangement links TRBV7-2 to TRBJ2-7; maybe TRBD1 (6 bases). The germline V and J ends were trimmed by 3 bases and 3 bases, with 12 bases remaining between them. This CDR3 is 14 amino acids long. Germline loops: CDR1 SGHTA, CDR2 FQGNSA. DNA of the CDR3: TGTGCCAGCAGCTTTGACAGGTGGATCTACGAGCAGTACTTC. It codes for CASSFDRWIYEQYF.

The J gene is TRBJ2-7, the V gene TRBV6-1, with D possibly being TRBD2 (6 bases). V dropped 2 bases and J dropped 2 bases, with 13 bases sitting between them. Germline V gene data show CDR1 as MNHNS and CDR2 as SASEGT. This CDR3 region has 15 residues. The CDR3 bases are TGTGCCAGCAGTGAAATGGCTAGCGTAACCTACGAGCAGTACTTC. It encodes CASSEMASVTYEQYF.

CDR3 region: CATSRGGNSINEQFF. CDR3 bases: TGTGCCACCAGCAGAGGCGGGAACTCGATCAATGAGCAGTTCTTC. The chain recombines TRBV15 with TRBJ2-1, with D possibly being TRBD2 (6 bases). V shed 1 base and J shed 6 bases, with 13 bases lying between them. CDR1 is LNHNV, CDR2 YYDKDF, per germline (reference sequence). The CDR3 is made up of 15 amino acids.